Listed below are T cell receptor beta chains from one sample, sequenced in a study of blood T cell repertoires in COVID-19. Profiling relied on immunoSEQ multiplex PCR, and the TCRdb table lists in-frame clones only, not all of them. The sample holds about 200,000 clones; approximately 82% are singletons and the top ten take over 12%. Specimen: PBMCs or T cells enriched from blood (not recorded which). All receptors come from a middle-aged man who had recovered from COVID-19. Each CDR3 is given with its conserved first and last residue. The D gene is left open where the match is weak. Clone size is shown for a subset of rows, as once, few, many or a class of expanded clone.

j_call clone_size cdr3_length d_call v_call cdr3_nt cdr3_aa
TRBJ2-3 few 13 TRBD2 TRBV28 TGTGCCAGCAGTTTAACTAGCGGGGTGAGGCAGTATTTT CASSLTSGVRQYF
TRBJ2-1 . 15 TRBD1 TRBV7-3 TGTGCCAGCAGCCTTACAGGGGGCTTGTACAATGAGCAGTTCTTC CASSLTGGLYNEQFF
TRBJ2-1 . 16 TRBD2 TRBV5-4 TGTGCCAGCAGCCTCGGCGGGGGGACCTCCTACAATGAGCAGTTCTTC CASSLGGGTSYNEQFF
TRBJ2-5 . 15 TRBD2 TRBV13 TGTGCCAGCAGTTGGGAGCGGGGGGGCCAAGAGACCCAGTACTTC CASSWERGGQETQYF
TRBJ2-7 few 14 TRBD1 TRBV9 TGTGCCAGCAGCGAGACGACAGGGGGCTACGAGCAGTACTTC CASSETTGGYEQYF
TRBJ1-6 . 14 . TRBV6-5 TGTGCCAGCAGCCTTACGGGGGTTAATTCACCCCTCCACTTT CASSLTGVNSPLHF
TRBJ1-2 . 14 . TRBV9 TGTGCCAGCAGCGTAGCCGACAGTAACTATGGCTACACCTTC CASSVADSNYGYTF
TRBJ2-1 . 17 . TRBV23-1 TGCGCCAGCAGTCAGTTCGACCCAGCGGACGTCGTGTGGGAGCAGTTCTTC CASSQFDPADVVWEQFF
TRBJ2-5 once 10 . TRBV21-1 TGTGCCAGCAGCAACAGGGCCCGGTACTTC CASSNRARYF
TRBJ2-7 . 16 TRBD1 TRBV27 TGTGCCAGCAGCTACCTTTCCGGACAGGGGGCCGAAGAGCAGTACTTC CASSYLSGQGAEEQYF
TRBJ1-4 few 16 . TRBV2 TGTGCCAGCAGTGAAAATGTTGGACAAGGCCAAGAAAAACTGTTTTTT CASSENVGQGQEKLFF
TRBJ1-5 . 15 . TRBV9 TGTGCCAGCAGCGACTCTCTTTATAGCAATCAGCCCCAGCATTTT CASSDSLYSNQPQHF
TRBJ2-5 . 13 . TRBV7-2 TGTGCCAGCAGCTTAAGGGGGATGGAGACCCAGTACTTC CASSLRGMETQYF
TRBJ2-7 . 15 TRBD2 TRBV5-1 TGCGCCAGCAGCTTGGGTAGCGGGAGCTCCTACGAGCAGTACTTC CASSLGSGSSYEQYF
TRBJ2-1 . 14 . TRBV19 TGTGCCAGTTTTAGCGGTAGCTCCTACAATGAGCAGTTCTTC CASFSGSSYNEQFF
TRBJ2-3 . 16 TRBD2 TRBV4-1 TGCGCCAGCAGCCGTAATAGCGGGGGGCGCACAGATACGCAGTATTTT CASSRNSGGRTDTQYF
TRBJ2-3 . 16 TRBD1 TRBV5-4 TGTGCCAGCAGCTTGGTGGCAGGGGGAAGAACAGATACGCAGTATTTT CASSLVAGGRTDTQYF
TRBJ2-5 once 13 . TRBV5-1 TGCGCCAGCAGCTTGGTCCGCCGGGAGACCCAGTACTTC CASSLVRRETQYF
TRBJ1-5 . 14 TRBD1 TRBV7-8 TGTGCCAGCGGTCCGGGACAGAGATATCAGCCCCAGCATTTT CASGPGQRYQPQHF
TRBJ1-2 once 14 . TRBV6-6 TGTGCCAGCAGCGTCCTAACAGGGAACTATGGCTACACCTTC CASSVLTGNYGYTF